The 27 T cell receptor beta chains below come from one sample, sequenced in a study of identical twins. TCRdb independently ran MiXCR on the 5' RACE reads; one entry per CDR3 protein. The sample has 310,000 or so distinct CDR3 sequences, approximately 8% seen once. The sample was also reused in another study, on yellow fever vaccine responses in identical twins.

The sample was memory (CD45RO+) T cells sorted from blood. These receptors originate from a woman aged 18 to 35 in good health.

CDR3 nucleotides: TGTGCCAGCCCTCACGAGCGGGGAAAGAACACCGGGGAGCTGTTTTTT. Its translation: CASPHERGKNTGELFF. This chain links TRBV7-2 with TRBJ2-2; TRBD2 agrees at 7 bases. CDR1 SGHTA and CDR2 FQGNSA come from the germline V gene. The CDR3 contains 16 residues. Losses at the gene ends were 8 bases for V and 1 base for J; bases not matched to a gene: 10.

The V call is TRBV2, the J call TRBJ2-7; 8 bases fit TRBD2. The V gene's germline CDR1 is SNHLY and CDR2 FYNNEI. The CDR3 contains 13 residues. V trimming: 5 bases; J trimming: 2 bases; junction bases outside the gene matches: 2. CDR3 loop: CASSYSGAYEQYV. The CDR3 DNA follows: TGTGCCAGCAGTTATAGCGGGGCCTACGAGCAGTACGTC.

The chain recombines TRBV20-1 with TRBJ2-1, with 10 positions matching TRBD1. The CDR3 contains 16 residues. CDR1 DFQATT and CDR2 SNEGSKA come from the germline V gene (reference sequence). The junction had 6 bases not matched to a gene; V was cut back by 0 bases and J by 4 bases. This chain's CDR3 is CSARDPGQGQYNEQFF. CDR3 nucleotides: TGCAGTGCTAGAGATCCGGGACAGGGGCAATACAATGAGCAGTTCTTC.

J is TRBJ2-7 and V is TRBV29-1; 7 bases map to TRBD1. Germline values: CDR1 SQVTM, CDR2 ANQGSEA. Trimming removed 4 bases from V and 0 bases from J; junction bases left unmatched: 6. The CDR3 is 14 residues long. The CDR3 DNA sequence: TGCAGCGTTGCAGCAGGGGGAAGCTCCTACGAGCAGTACTTC. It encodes CSVAAGGSSYEQYF.

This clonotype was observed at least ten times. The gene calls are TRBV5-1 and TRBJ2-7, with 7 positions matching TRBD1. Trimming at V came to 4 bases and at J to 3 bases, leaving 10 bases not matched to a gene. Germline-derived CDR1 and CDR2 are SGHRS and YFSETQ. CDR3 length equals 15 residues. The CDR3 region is CASSPVPGQHYEQYF. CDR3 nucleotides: TGCGCCAGCAGCCCCGTACCGGGACAGCACTACGAGCAGTACTTC.

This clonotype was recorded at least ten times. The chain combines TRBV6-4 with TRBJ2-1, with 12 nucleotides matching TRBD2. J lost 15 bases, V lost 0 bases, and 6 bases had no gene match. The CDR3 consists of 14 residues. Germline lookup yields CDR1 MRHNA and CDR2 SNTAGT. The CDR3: CASSDSPSGGARFF. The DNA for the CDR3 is TGTGCCAGCAGTGACTCCCCTAGCGGGGGGGCCCGGTTCTTC.

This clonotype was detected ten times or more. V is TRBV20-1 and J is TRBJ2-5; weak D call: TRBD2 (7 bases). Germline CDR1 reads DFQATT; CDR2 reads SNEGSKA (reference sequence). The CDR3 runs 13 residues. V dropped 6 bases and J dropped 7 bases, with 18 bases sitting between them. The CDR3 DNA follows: TGCAGTGCCTCGTCGGGGGGCATCGTGACCCAGTACTTC. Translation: CSASSGGIVTQYF.

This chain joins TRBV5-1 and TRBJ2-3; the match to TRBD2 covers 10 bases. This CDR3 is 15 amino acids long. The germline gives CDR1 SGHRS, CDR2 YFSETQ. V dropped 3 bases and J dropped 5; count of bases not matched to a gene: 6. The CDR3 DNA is TGCGCCAGCAGCTCCGGGACTAGCGTAATAGATACGCAGTATTTT. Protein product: CASSSGTSVIDTQYF.

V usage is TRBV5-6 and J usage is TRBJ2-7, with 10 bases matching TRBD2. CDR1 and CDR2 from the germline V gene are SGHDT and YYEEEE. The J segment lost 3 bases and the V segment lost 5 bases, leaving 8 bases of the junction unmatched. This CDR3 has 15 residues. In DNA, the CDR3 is TGTGCCAGCAGTTTACTGGGGACTAGCGACTACGAGCAGTACTTC. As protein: CASSLLGTSDYEQYF.

CDR3 coding DNA: TGCAGTGCTGGAGGGGGACAGGGGATGAGTGAGCAGTTCTTC. Amino acids: CSAGGGQGMSEQFF. This rearrangement joins TRBV20-1 to TRBJ2-1, with 10 bases that match TRBD1. The germline gives CDR1 DFQATT, CDR2 SNEGSKA (reference sequence). After removal of 5 bases from V and 9 bases from J, the junction contained 10 bases not matched to a gene. This CDR3 region has 14 residues.

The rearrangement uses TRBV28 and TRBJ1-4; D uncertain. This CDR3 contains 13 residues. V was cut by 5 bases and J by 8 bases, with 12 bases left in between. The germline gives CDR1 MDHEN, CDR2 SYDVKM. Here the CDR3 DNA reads TGTGCCAGCAGTCCCGGGAGCCGGGAAAAACTGTTTTTT. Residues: CASSPGSREKLFF.

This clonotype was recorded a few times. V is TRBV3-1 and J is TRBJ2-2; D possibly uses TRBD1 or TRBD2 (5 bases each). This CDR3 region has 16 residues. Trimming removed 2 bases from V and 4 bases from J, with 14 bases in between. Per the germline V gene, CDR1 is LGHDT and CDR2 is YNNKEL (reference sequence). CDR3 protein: CASSQSGTPSTGELFF. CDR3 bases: TGTGCCAGCAGCCAATCCGGGACCCCCAGCACCGGGGAGCTGTTTTTT.

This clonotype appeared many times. The CDR3 here is CASSQGGTPWEQYF. The DNA of the CDR3 is TGTGCCAGCAGCCAGGGGGGTACACCGTGGGAGCAGTACTTC. The rearrangement links TRBV3-1 to TRBJ2-7, with a weak D call TRBD2 (6 bases). The CDR3 has 14 amino acids. Germline CDR1 reads LGHDT; CDR2 reads YNNKEL (reference sequence). Between the trimmed V and J ends, which lost 3 bases and 7 bases, there was a span of 16 bases.

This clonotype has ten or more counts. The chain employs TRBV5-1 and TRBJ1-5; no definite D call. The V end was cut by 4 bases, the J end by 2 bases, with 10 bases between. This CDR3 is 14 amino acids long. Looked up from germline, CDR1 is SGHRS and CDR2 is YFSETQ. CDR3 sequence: CASSERGGNQPQHF. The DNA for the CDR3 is TGCGCCAGCAGCGAACGGGGAGGCAATCAGCCCCAGCATTTT.

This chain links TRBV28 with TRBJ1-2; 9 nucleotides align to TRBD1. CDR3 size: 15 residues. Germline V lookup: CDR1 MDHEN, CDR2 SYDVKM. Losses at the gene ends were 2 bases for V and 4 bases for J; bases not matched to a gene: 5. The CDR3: CASSLPDRGIYGYTF. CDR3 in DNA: TGTGCCAGCAGTTTACCCGACAGGGGGATCTATGGCTACACCTTC.

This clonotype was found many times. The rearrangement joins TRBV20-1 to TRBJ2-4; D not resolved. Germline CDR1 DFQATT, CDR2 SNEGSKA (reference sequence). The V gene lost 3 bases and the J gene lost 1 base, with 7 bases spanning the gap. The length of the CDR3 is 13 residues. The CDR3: CSASSGAKNIQYF. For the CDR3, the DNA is TGCAGTGCTAGTTCTGGGGCCAAAAACATTCAGTACTTC.

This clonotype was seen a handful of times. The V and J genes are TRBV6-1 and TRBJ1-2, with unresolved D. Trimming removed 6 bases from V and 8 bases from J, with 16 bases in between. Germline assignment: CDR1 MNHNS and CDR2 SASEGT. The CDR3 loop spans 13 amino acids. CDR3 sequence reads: CASSDGPQFGYTF. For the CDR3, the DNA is TGTGCCAGCAGCGACGGGCCACAGTTCGGCTACACCTTC.

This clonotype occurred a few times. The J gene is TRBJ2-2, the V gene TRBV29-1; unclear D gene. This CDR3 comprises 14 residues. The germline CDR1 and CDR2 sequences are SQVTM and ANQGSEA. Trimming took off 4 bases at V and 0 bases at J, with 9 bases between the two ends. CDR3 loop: CSVASGPNTGELFF. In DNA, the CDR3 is TGCAGCGTTGCTTCTGGGCCGAACACCGGGGAGCTGTTTTTT.

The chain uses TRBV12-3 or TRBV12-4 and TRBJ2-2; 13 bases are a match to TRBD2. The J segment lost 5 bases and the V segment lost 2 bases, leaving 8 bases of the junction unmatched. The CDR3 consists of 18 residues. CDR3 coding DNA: TGTGCCAGCAGTTTACAGGGACTAGCGGGGATAACAACCGGGGAGCTGTTTTTT. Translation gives CASSLQGLAGITTGELFF.

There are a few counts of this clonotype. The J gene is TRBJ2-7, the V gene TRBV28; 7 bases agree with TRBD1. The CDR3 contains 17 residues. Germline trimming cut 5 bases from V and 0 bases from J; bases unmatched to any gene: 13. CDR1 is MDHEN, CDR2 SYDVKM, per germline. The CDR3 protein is CASSAVTGQGSSYEQYF. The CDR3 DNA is TGTGCCAGCAGTGCTGTGACAGGGCAGGGGAGCTCCTACGAGCAGTACTTC. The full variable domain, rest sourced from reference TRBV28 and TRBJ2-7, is DVKVTQSSRYLVKRTGEKVFLECVQDMDHENMFWYRQDPGLGLRLIYFSYDVKMKEKGDIPEGYSVSREKKERFSLILESASTNQTSMYLCASSAVTGQGSSYEQYFGPGTRLTVT.

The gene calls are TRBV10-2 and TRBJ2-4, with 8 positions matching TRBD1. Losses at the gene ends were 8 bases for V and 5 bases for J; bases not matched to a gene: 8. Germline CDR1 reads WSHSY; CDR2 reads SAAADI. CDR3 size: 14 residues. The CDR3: CASSGTGKENIQYF. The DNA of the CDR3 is TGCGCCAGCTCCGGGACAGGAAAGGAAAACATTCAGTACTTC.

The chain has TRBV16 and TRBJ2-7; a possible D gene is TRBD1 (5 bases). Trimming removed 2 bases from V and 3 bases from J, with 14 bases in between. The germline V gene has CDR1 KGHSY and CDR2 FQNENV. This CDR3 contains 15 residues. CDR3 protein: CASSQGTGNVYEQYF. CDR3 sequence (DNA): TGTGCCAGCAGCCAAGGAACAGGCAACGTCTACGAGCAGTACTTC.

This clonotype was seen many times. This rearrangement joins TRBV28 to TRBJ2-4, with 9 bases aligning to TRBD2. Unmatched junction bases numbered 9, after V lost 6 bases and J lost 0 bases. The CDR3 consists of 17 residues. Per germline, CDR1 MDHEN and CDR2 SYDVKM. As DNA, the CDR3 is TGTGCCAGCAGCCCCAGCGGGAGGCAACTAGCCAAAAACATTCAGTACTTC. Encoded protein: CASSPSGRQLAKNIQYF.

The CDR3 region is CSAPPVRREGGTQYF. As DNA, the CDR3 is TGCAGTGCTCCCCCGGTGCGGCGGGAGGGTGGTACGCAGTATTTT. This chain links TRBV20-1 with TRBJ2-3; 9 bases are a match to TRBD2. J was trimmed by 8 bases and V by 5 bases; bases with no gene match: 14. Germline V gene sequence: CDR1 DFQATT, CDR2 SNEGSKA (reference sequence). This CDR3 has 15 amino acids.

The CDR3, as DNA: TGCGCCAGCAGCCCGTCGACAACGGGGACTGAAGCTTTCTTT. Its translation is CASSPSTTGTEAFF. The chain is built from TRBV5-1 and TRBJ1-1, with D unresolved. The CDR3 runs to 14 residues. The germline gives CDR1 SGHRS, CDR2 YFSETQ. V dropped 4 bases and J dropped 5 bases, with 15 bases sitting between them.

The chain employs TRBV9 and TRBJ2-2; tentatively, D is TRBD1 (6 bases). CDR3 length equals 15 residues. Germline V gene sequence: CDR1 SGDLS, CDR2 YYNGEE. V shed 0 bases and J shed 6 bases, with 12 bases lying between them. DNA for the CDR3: TGTGCCAGCAGCGTAGAGGTGGACAGCGCCGGGGAGCTGTTTTTT. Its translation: CASSVEVDSAGELFF.

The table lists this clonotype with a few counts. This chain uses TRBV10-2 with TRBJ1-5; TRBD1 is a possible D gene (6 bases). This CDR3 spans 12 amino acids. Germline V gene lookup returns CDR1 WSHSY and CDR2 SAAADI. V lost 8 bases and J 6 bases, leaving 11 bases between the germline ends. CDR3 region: CASAGQSQPQHF. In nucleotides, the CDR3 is TGCGCCAGCGCCGGACAGAGTCAGCCCCAGCATTTT.